The next 4 T cell receptor beta chains were all read from a single sample in a study of blood T cell repertoires in COVID-19. Using immunoSEQ multiplex PCR, the repertoire was profiled, and TCRdb retains in-frame clones only, with some absent. Of roughly 250,000 clones in the sample, 70% to 85% are singletons; the top ten hold roughly 4.6%. The sample comprised peripheral blood. Every receptor here comes from a woman of 80 years or more with active or convalescent COVID-19.

The rearrangement links TRBV24-1 to TRBJ2-1, with 14 bases identical to TRBD2. Germline CDR1 reads KGHDR; CDR2 reads SFDVKD. With V trimmed by 4 bases and J by 9 bases, 7 bases remained unmatched. This CDR3 has 16 residues. The CDR3 DNA sequence: TGTGCCACCAGTGACTCAGGGACTAGCGGGAGTACTGAGCAGTTCTTC. As protein: CATSDSGTSGSTEQFF.

This chain connects TRBV12-5 to TRBJ1-2, with D possibly TRBD1 on 6 matching bases. Germline CDR1 LGHNT, CDR2 FRNRAP. The CDR3 contains 16 residues. V lost 0 bases to trimming and J lost 7 bases, with 18 bases between them. The CDR3 DNA is TGTGCTAGTGGTTTGGTACGAGGCAGGGGTTTTAGTGGCTACACCTTC. Its translation is CASGLVRGRGFSGYTF. Based on the CDR3 plus reference TRBV12-5 and TRBJ1-2, the full variable domain is DARVTQTPRHKVTEMGQEVTMRCQPILGHNTVFWYRQTMMQGLELLAYFRNRAPLDDSGMPKDRFSAEMPDATLATLKIQPSEPRDSAVYFCASGLVRGRGFSGYTFGSGTRLTVV.

This chain connects TRBV4-1 to TRBJ2-2; TRBD1 is a possible D gene (6 bases). Trimming took off 3 bases at V and 6 bases at J, with 14 bases between the two ends. CDR1 and CDR2 from the germline V gene are MGHRA and YSYEKL. The CDR3 covers 15 residues. CDR3 sequence: CASSQEYRASGELFF. CDR3 DNA: TGCGCCAGCAGCCAGGAGTACAGGGCCTCCGGGGAGCTGTTTTTT.

The chain combines TRBV6-6 with TRBJ1-6; D might be TRBD1 (6 bases). V lost 5 bases and J lost 9, with 17 bases in between. Germline lookup yields CDR1 MNHNY and CDR2 SVGAGI (reference sequence). This CDR3 region has 15 residues. The CDR3 nucleotides read TGTGCCAGCAGTCTATCTGGGGGCCTTTTTTCACCCCTCCACTTT. As protein: CASSLSGGLFSPLHF.